One sample yielded the 32 T cell receptor beta chains listed below, sequenced in a study of early T cells in non-severe SARS-CoV-2 infection. Using its own MiXCR run on the 5' RACE reads, TCRdb lists one record per CDR3 protein. The sample includes about 66,000 distinct CDR3 sequences, roughly 9% seen only once; the top ten take 2.5% to 3.5%. The sequenced sample was whole blood. The receptor set was obtained from an adult who was a healthcare worker with PCR-confirmed SARS-CoV-2 infection or an uninfected control (not recorded which).

This clonotype was recorded at least ten times. The rearrangement links TRBV5-4 to TRBJ1-1, with TRBD1 as a possible D gene (5 bases). The CDR3 extends over 14 amino acids. CDR1 and CDR2 (germline): SGHNT, YYREEE (reference sequence). The ends were cut back, 5 bases at V and 4 bases at J, with 15 bases in the middle. DNA of the CDR3: TGTGCCAGCAGTGGGGGTCGAGTAAGCACTGAAGCTTTCTTT. Its translation: CASSGGRVSTEAFF.

This clonotype has ten or more counts. The chain uses TRBV9 and TRBJ2-2; 10 bases are shared with TRBD2. Germline-derived CDR1 and CDR2 are SGDLS and YYNGEE. The CDR3 contains 20 residues. V shed 2 bases and J 2 bases; nucleotides not matched to a gene: 15. The CDR3 here is CASSVKTGVTSGVNTGELFF. DNA for the CDR3: TGTGCCAGCAGCGTGAAGACAGGTGTCACTAGCGGGGTAAACACCGGGGAGCTGTTTTTT.

A note on this clonotype: A read error may account for a junction end that differs from germline. V and J are TRBV18 and TRBJ2-7; D might be TRBD2 (6 bases). This CDR3 spans 13 amino acids. Germline CDR1 KGHSH, CDR2 LQKENI. For the CDR3, the DNA is TGTGCCAGCCCACCGGGATCGGGGAGGGAGCAGTACTTC. This translates into CASPPGSGREQYF.

This clonotype was recorded at least ten times. This chain uses TRBV29-1 with TRBJ2-5, with D hard to call. The CDR3 is made up of 12 amino acids. Deletions cut 4 bases from V and 4 bases from J, with 10 bases between. Germline V gene sequence: CDR1 SQVTM, CDR2 ANQGSEA. CDR3 residues: CSVGSSGETQYF. CDR3 sequence (DNA): TGCAGCGTTGGGAGTTCTGGAGAGACCCAGTACTTC.

This clonotype appeared a few times. This chain uses TRBV24-1 with TRBJ2-2; D is possibly TRBD1 (7 bases). Trimming cost V 4 bases and J 1 base, with 12 bases left between them. The V gene's germline CDR1 is KGHDR and CDR2 SFDVKD. The CDR3 spans 16 residues. This chain's CDR3 is CATSEAGQMNTGELFF. The CDR3 region has the DNA TGTGCCACCAGTGAGGCGGGACAGATGAACACCGGGGAGCTGTTTTTT.

The chain recombines TRBV7-8 with TRBJ1-6, with D perhaps TRBD1 (6 bases). The germline V gene encodes CDR1 SGHVS and CDR2 FQNEAQ. The V and J ends lost 5 bases and 8 bases respectively, with 16 bases between them. The CDR3 length is 15 residues. CDR3 loop: CASSRYLSGDSPLHF. CDR3 nucleotide sequence: TGTGCCAGCAGCCGTTATTTGTCAGGGGATTCACCCCTCCACTTT.

This clonotype was counted between two and nine times. V is TRBV5-1 and J is TRBJ1-1; no clear D gene. The CDR3 length is 14 residues. Trimming cost V 6 bases and J 5 bases, with 17 bases left between them. CDR1 is SGHRS, CDR2 YFSETQ, per germline. DNA for the CDR3: TGCGCCAGCACCACCCGGTCCGGGAGGACTGAAGCTTTCTTT. Its translation: CASTTRSGRTEAFF.

There are a few counts of this clonotype. This chain uses TRBV7-3 with TRBJ2-7; D is perhaps TRBD1 (7 bases). V shed 4 bases and J shed 6 bases, with 13 bases lying between them. Germline CDR1 reads SGHTA; CDR2 reads FQGTGA. CDR3 length: 13 amino acids. CDR3 amino acids: CASSSIQGGEQYF. CDR3 bases: TGTGCCAGCAGCTCGATTCAGGGGGGCGAGCAGTACTTC.

There are many counts of this clonotype. This chain joins TRBV4-3 and TRBJ2-7; D call uncertain. The germline CDR1 and CDR2 sequences are LGHNA and YSLEER. This CDR3 has 17 residues. The V end was cut by 3 bases, the J end by 1 base, with 19 bases between. Here the CDR3 DNA reads TGCGCCAGCAGCCAGCGATTAGCCTGGGAAGTATCCTACGAGCAGTACTTC. Translation gives CASSQRLAWEVSYEQYF.

In this sample, this clonotype turned up many times. V gene TRBV2 combines with J gene TRBJ2-1; D uncertain. Germline V gives CDR1 SNHLY, CDR2 FYNNEI. Deletions cut 4 bases from V and 6 bases from J, with 10 bases between. The CDR3 runs 13 residues. The CDR3 loop is CASSGPLGNEQFF. As DNA, the CDR3 is TGTGCCAGCAGTGGACCACTGGGCAATGAGCAGTTCTTC.

This clonotype showed up just a few times. The genes are TRBV6-2 or TRBV6-3 and TRBJ1-6, with TRBD1 matching over 7 bases. Trimming cost V 5 bases and J 3 bases; bases outside gene matches: 13. This CDR3 is 18 amino acids long. In germline, CDR1 is MNHEY, CDR2 SVGEGT. CDR3: CASSKQRTRDSYNSPLHF. As DNA, the CDR3 is TGTGCCAGCAGTAAACAGCGGACCCGGGACAGCTATAATTCACCCCTCCACTTT.

There are a few counts of this clonotype. The V and J genes are TRBV20-1 and TRBJ2-7; 10 bases match TRBD2. The CDR3 covers 15 residues. The V segment lost 6 bases and the J segment 7 bases; nucleotides outside the gene matches: 15. Germline V gene sequence: CDR1 DFQATT, CDR2 SNEGSKA (reference sequence). The CDR3 coding sequence is TGCAGTGCCACCTCTACTAGCGGGAATTTGCAGGAGCAGTACTTC. Its protein product is CSATSTSGNLQEQYF.

The rearrangement uses TRBV29-1 and TRBJ2-7; TRBD1 is a possible D gene (7 bases). CDR1 and CDR2 (germline): SQVTM, ANQGSEA. The CDR3 has 11 amino acids. The germline V and J ends were trimmed by 6 bases and 4 bases, with 10 bases remaining between them. CDR3 loop: CSVQGRYEQYF. In DNA, the CDR3 is TGCAGCGTACAGGGGAGGTACGAGCAGTACTTC.

The table lists this clonotype with many counts. The chain carries TRBV11-2 and TRBJ2-1, with 9 bases fitting TRBD1. Germline CDR1 is SGHAT and CDR2 is FQNNGV. CDR3 length equals 17 residues. The V and J ends lost 1 base and 0 bases, in that order; junction bases with no gene match: 4. DNA of the CDR3: TGTGCCAGCAGCTTAGGACCGGGACAGGGCTCCTACAATGAGCAGTTCTTC. It specifies CASSLGPGQGSYNEQFF.

The chain's CDR3 is CASSFGRGTNEKLFF. The DNA for the CDR3 is TGTGCCAGCAGTTTTGGAAGGGGCACTAATGAAAAACTGTTTTTT. The chain uses TRBV12-3 or TRBV12-4 and TRBJ1-4, with a possible D match to TRBD1 (5 bases). The CDR3 extends over 15 amino acids. V was cut by 3 bases and J by 2 bases, with 10 bases left in between.

This clonotype was seen a few times. The J gene is TRBJ2-2, the V gene TRBV7-2, with no clear D. Germline V gene sequence: CDR1 SGHTA, CDR2 FQGNSA. V lost 5 bases, J lost 0 bases, and 10 bases lay in between. There are 15 residues in the CDR3. CDR3 DNA sequence: TGTGCCAGCAGCAGACGACATTCGAACACCGGGGAGCTGTTTTTT. Protein: CASSRRHSNTGELFF.

A few counts support this clonotype. The chain links TRBV5-1 to TRBJ1-5; D is undetermined. Trimming left V 2 bases short and J 10 bases short, with 7 bases between. CDR3 size: 11 residues. CDR1 and CDR2 (germline): SGHRS, YFSETQ. The CDR3 spells CASSLIGPQHF. For the CDR3, the DNA is TGCGCCAGCAGCTTAATAGGTCCCCAGCATTTT.

In nucleotides, the CDR3 is TGTGCCAGCAGACCCACCGGGACTAGCCTCACAGATACGCAGTATTTT. Translation: CASRPTGTSLTDTQYF. The chain links TRBV6-6 to TRBJ2-3; 9 positions agree with TRBD2. Trimming removed 6 bases from V and 2 bases from J; junction bases left unmatched: 9. CDR1 and CDR2 from the germline V gene are MNHNY and SVGAGI (reference sequence). CDR3 length: 16 residues.

In this sample, this clonotype turned up once. This chain links TRBV7-2 with TRBJ1-1; D ambiguous. In germline, CDR1 is SGHTA, CDR2 FQGNSA. V lost 2 bases and J lost 0, with 10 bases in between. The CDR3 length is 15 residues. CDR3: CASSLSLSMNTEAFF. The CDR3 region has the DNA TGTGCCAGCAGCTTAAGTCTTAGCATGAACACTGAAGCTTTCTTT.

This clonotype was seen more than once but under ten times. V usage is TRBV7-9 and J usage is TRBJ1-6; no clear D. The CDR3 contains 16 residues. V lost 3 bases and J 7 bases, leaving 16 bases between the germline ends. Germline V gene data show CDR1 as SEHNR and CDR2 as FQNEAQ (reference sequence). The CDR3 loop reads CASSFGSGLKNSPLHF. The DNA of the CDR3 is TGTGCCAGCAGCTTTGGAAGCGGCCTTAAGAATTCACCCCTCCACTTT.

V gene TRBV29-1 combines with J gene TRBJ2-7; TRBD1 aligns across 9 bases. There are 13 residues in the CDR3. The V and J ends lost 2 bases and 5 bases, in that order; junction bases with no gene match: 4. Germline V gene data show CDR1 as SQVTM and CDR2 as ANQGSEA. CDR3 coding DNA: TGCAGCGTTGAAAAGGGACAGGGTAACGAGCAGTACTTC. Encoded protein: CSVEKGQGNEQYF.

The V gene is TRBV30, the J gene TRBJ2-7, with a tentative D call TRBD1 (5 bases). This CDR3 is built from 14 residues. With 6 bases removed from V and 2 bases from J, the gap between germline ends came to 17 bases. Germline CDR1 is GTSNPN and CDR2 is SVGIG (reference sequence). CDR3 sequence reads: CACPRNRFPYEQYF. CDR3 nucleotides: TGTGCCTGCCCTCGGAACAGGTTTCCCTACGAGCAGTACTTC.

The genes are TRBV2 and TRBJ2-3, with D perhaps being TRBD1 or TRBD2 (5 bases each). Germline CDR1 SNHLY, CDR2 FYNNEI. The V gene lost 5 bases and the J gene lost 2 bases, with 8 bases spanning the gap. The CDR3 contains 13 residues. The CDR3 nucleotides are TGTGCCAGCAGTCGGGGACCCACAGATACGCAGTATTTT. Translating gives CASSRGPTDTQYF.

V and J are TRBV7-9 and TRBJ1-6; D unresolved. The CDR3 consists of 13 residues. Germline loops: CDR1 SEHNR, CDR2 FQNEAQ (reference sequence). V was clipped by 1 base and J by 9 bases, with 7 bases between them. CDR3 amino acids: CASSLEGTSPLHF. As DNA, the CDR3 is TGTGCCAGCAGCTTAGAGGGCACTTCACCCCTCCACTTT.

The genes are TRBV6-1 and TRBJ2-7; TRBD2 might be the D (6 bases). Between the trimmed V and J ends, which lost 1 base and 4 bases, there was a span of 11 bases. Germline assignment: CDR1 MNHNS and CDR2 SASEGT. The CDR3 spans 14 residues. The CDR3 spells CASSEVADGYEQYF. The CDR3 coding sequence is TGTGCCAGCAGTGAAGTAGCGGATGGATACGAGCAGTACTTC.

This clonotype showed up just once. This chain joins TRBV18 and TRBJ2-3; D gene uncertain. This CDR3 contains 13 residues. The germline CDR1 and CDR2 sequences are KGHSH and LQKENI. Trimming cost V 0 bases and J 6 bases, with 7 bases left between them. CDR3 in amino acids: CASSPPSQDTQYF. Written as DNA, the CDR3 is TGTGCCAGCTCACCACCGAGCCAGGATACGCAGTATTTT.

This clonotype was seen ten or more times. The chain carries TRBV20-1 and TRBJ2-7; the match to TRBD1 covers 9 bases. Germline V CDR1 and CDR2: DFQATT, SNEGSKA (reference sequence). CDR3 length: 15 amino acids. Unmatched junction bases numbered 11, after V lost 6 bases and J lost 2 bases. The CDR3 DNA reads as TGCAGTGCCAGACCCCACAGGGGGCTAACCTACGAGCAGTACTTC. It specifies CSARPHRGLTYEQYF.

This clonotype was counted only a few times. The V and J genes are TRBV7-8 and TRBJ2-1, with TRBD2 matching over 12 bases. CDR3 length equals 15 residues. V shed 6 bases and J 8 bases; nucleotides not matched to a gene: 8. Per the germline V gene, CDR1 is SGHVS and CDR2 is FQNEAQ. CDR3 sequence reads: CASRETSGSGYEQFF. DNA for the CDR3: TGTGCCAGCAGGGAGACTAGCGGGAGTGGGTATGAGCAGTTCTTC.

This clonotype was detected a few times. V and J are TRBV3-1 and TRBJ1-1; no reliable D call. The V gene's germline CDR1 is LGHDT and CDR2 YNNKEL (reference sequence). V was trimmed by 1 base and J by 1 base, leaving 7 bases between them. There are 14 residues in the CDR3. CDR3 loop: CASSQARGNTEAFF. CDR3 coding DNA: TGTGCCAGCAGCCAAGCCCGGGGGAACACTGAAGCTTTCTTT.

The chain combines TRBV7-2 with TRBJ2-2; D ambiguous. Between the trimmed V and J ends, which lost 4 bases and 8 bases, there was a span of 14 bases. CDR1 is SGHTA, CDR2 FQGNSA, per germline. This CDR3 comprises 14 residues. CDR3 coding DNA: TGTGCCAGCAGCTCCCGCCCTTCTGTGGGGGAGCTGTTTTTT. Translation gives CASSSRPSVGELFF.

This clonotype was recorded at least ten times. The rearrangement uses TRBV25-1 and TRBJ2-5; D possibly corresponds to TRBD2 (5 bases). From germline, CDR1 is MGHDK and CDR2 SYGVNS. The V end was cut by 0 bases, the J end by 3 bases, with 11 bases between. The CDR3 is 15 amino acids. DNA for the CDR3: TGTGCCAGCAGTGAATATCGGGGAACGGAAGAGACCCAGTACTTC. Amino acids: CASSEYRGTEETQYF. The complete variable domain, with remaining parts taken from reference TRBV25-1 and TRBJ2-5, reads EADIYQTPRYLVIGTGKKITLECSQTMGHDKMYWYQQDPGMELHLIHYSYGVNSTEKGDLSSESTVSRIRTEHFPLTLESARPSHTSQYLCASSEYRGTEETQYFGPGTRLLVL.

A note on this clonotype: A much more abundant neighbour one base away suggests this may be a read error. V gene TRBV2 combines with J gene TRBJ2-1; D is possibly TRBD1 (5 bases). Germline CDR1 SNHLY, CDR2 FYNNEI. This CDR3 spans 14 amino acids. Between the trimmed V and J ends, which lost 6 bases and 0 bases, there was a span of 9 bases. The CDR3 DNA follows: TGTGCCAGCAGGGGGCTTTCCTCCTACAATGAGCAGTTCTTC. Its protein product is CASRGLSSYNEQFF. The whole variable domain, remainder taken from reference TRBV2 and TRBJ2-1, is EPEVTQTPSHQVTQMGQEVILRCVPISNHLYFYWYRQILGQKVEFLVSFYNNEISEKSEIFDDQFSVERPDGSNFTLKIRSTKLEDSAMYFCASRGLSSYNEQFFGPGTRLTVL.